Shown below are 15 T cell receptor beta chains from a single sample sequenced in a study of T cell responses to AZD1222 COVID-19 vaccine. Only in-frame clones appear in the TCRdb table, and some are missing; sequencing was by immunoSEQ multiplex PCR. The data hold about 130,000 clones, with approximately 93% observed a single time. The sequenced sample was peripheral blood, obtained on day 0 of AZD1222 vaccination. These receptors were collected from an adult in good health.

The chain has TRBV5-8 and TRBJ2-1, with a weak D call TRBD2 (5 bases). The length of the CDR3 is 16 residues. Trimming pared 9 bases from V and 2 bases from J, leaving 21 bases between. Per germline, CDR1 SGHTS and CDR2 YDEGEE. The CDR3 coding sequence is TGTGCCAACCGGTTAATCGGAGGACCGACCTACAATGAGCAGTTCTTC. Amino acids: CANRLIGGPTYNEQFF.

The chain combines TRBV18 with TRBJ1-2; 7 bases are a match to TRBD1. This CDR3 spans 15 amino acids. Germline V gene lookup returns CDR1 KGHSH and CDR2 LQKENI. J lost 5 bases, V lost 6 bases, and 12 bases had no gene match. The CDR3 DNA sequence: TGTGCCAGCTCGCTTGGAGGGGGCATCCGATATGGCTACACCTTC. The encoded protein is CASSLGGGIRYGYTF.

The chain recombines TRBV4-1 with TRBJ1-2; a possible D gene is TRBD1 (5 bases). Per the germline V gene, CDR1 is MGHRA and CDR2 is YSYEKL. This CDR3 is built from 13 residues. Trimming pared 1 base from V and 3 bases from J, leaving 6 bases between. The CDR3 spells CASSQVQDYGYTF. The CDR3 DNA follows: TGCGCCAGCAGCCAAGTACAGGACTATGGCTACACCTTC.

This chain links TRBV7-6 with TRBJ2-5; 15 bases are shared with TRBD2. The germline V gene has CDR1 SGHVS and CDR2 FNYEAQ. After removal of 3 bases from V and 2 bases from J, the junction contained 4 bases not matched to a gene. The CDR3 sequence is 17 residues long. CDR3 in amino acids: CASSLGLAGGLQETQYF. In DNA form, the CDR3 reads TGTGCCAGCAGCTTGGGACTAGCGGGAGGCCTACAAGAGACCCAGTACTTC.

This chain joins TRBV30 and TRBJ1-1; 8 positions agree with TRBD1. With V trimmed by 3 bases and J by 1 base, 7 bases remained unmatched. Germline CDR1 is GTSNPN and CDR2 is SVGIG (reference sequence). The CDR3 has 15 residues. The CDR3 bases are TGTGCCTGGAGCAGGCCAGGACAGGGGAACACTGAAGCTTTCTTT. Its translation is CAWSRPGQGNTEAFF.

The genes are TRBV7-2 and TRBJ1-5, with D hard to call. The germline V gene encodes CDR1 SGHTA and CDR2 FQGNSA. The CDR3 loop spans 14 amino acids. V lost 1 base and J 0 bases, leaving 4 bases between the germline ends. The CDR3 is CASSLGRSNQPQHF. Written as DNA, the CDR3 is TGTGCCAGCAGCTTAGGACGTAGCAATCAGCCCCAGCATTTT.

V and J are TRBV19 and TRBJ2-2; 7 bases are a match to TRBD1. CDR1 and CDR2 (germline): LNHDA, SQIVND (reference sequence). This CDR3 has 15 residues. The ends lost 4 bases at V and 4 bases at J; junction bases unmatched: 6. CDR3 in DNA: TGTGCCAGTAGTACCTGGACAGGCCCCACCGGGGAGCTGTTTTTT. It is translated as CASSTWTGPTGELFF.

V is TRBV19 and J is TRBJ1-5, with 7 bases aligning to TRBD1. Trimming cost V 7 bases and J 6 bases; bases outside gene matches: 12. From germline, CDR1 is LNHDA and CDR2 SQIVND (reference sequence). The CDR3 sequence is 15 residues long. In DNA form, the CDR3 reads TGTGCCAGTAATGCTGAACAGGGGATGCGTCAGCCCCAGCATTTT. Protein: CASNAEQGMRQPQHF.

The chain combines TRBV27 with TRBJ1-1, with 9 nucleotides matching TRBD1. The CDR3 covers 15 residues. The ends lost 1 base at V and 2 bases at J; junction bases unmatched: 2. Germline values: CDR1 MNHEY, CDR2 SMNVEV (reference sequence). CDR3 DNA sequence: TGTGCCAGCAGTTTATACAGGGGGCAAAACACTGAAGCTTTCTTT. Translating gives CASSLYRGQNTEAFF.

The V gene is TRBV5-1, the J gene TRBJ1-2; unclear D gene. This CDR3 region has 15 residues. Germline CDR1 reads SGHRS; CDR2 reads YFSETQ. V lost 0 bases, J lost 6 bases, and 15 bases lay in between. The CDR3 loop is CASSLALGSLDGYTF. DNA of the CDR3: TGCGCCAGCAGCTTGGCCTTAGGATCGTTAGATGGCTACACCTTC.

This clone was detected only a few times. The CDR3 is CASSPARFTEAFF. CDR3 coding DNA: TGTGCCAGCAGCCCCGCCCGTTTTACTGAAGCTTTCTTT. The genes are TRBV12-3 or TRBV12-4 and TRBJ1-1; no clear D gene. V dropped 6 bases and J dropped 5 bases, with 13 bases sitting between them. The CDR3 has 13 residues.

The V and J genes are TRBV18 and TRBJ1-2, with 7 bases identical to TRBD1. The germline V gene has CDR1 KGHSH and CDR2 LQKENI. V shed 6 bases and J 8 bases; nucleotides not matched to a gene: 12. This CDR3 has 14 amino acids. This chain's CDR3 is CASSLGTAVGGYTF. Here the CDR3 DNA reads TGTGCCAGCTCTCTCGGGACAGCCGTTGGGGGCTACACCTTC.

The chain carries TRBV27 and TRBJ1-6, with D possibly TRBD1 on 5 matching bases. This CDR3 has 12 residues. V gave up 4 bases and J gave up 13 bases, with 11 bases separating them. The germline CDR1 and CDR2 sequences are MNHEY and SMNVEV (reference sequence). In DNA, the CDR3 is TGTGCCAGCAGTTCTCCGAACAGGCCCCTCCACTTT. Residues: CASSSPNRPLHF.

Details on this clone: At one boundary the junction diverges from the germline segment, which might be a read error. The rearrangement uses TRBV28 and TRBJ1-2, with D unresolved. Germline loops: CDR1 MDHEN, CDR2 SYDVKM. CDR3 length equals 11 residues. CDR3 sequence (DNA): TGTGCCAGCAGATCCTCCCGACGGACCTTCTTC. Amino acid sequence: CASRSSRRTFF.

This sequence joins TRBV7-8 and TRBJ1-6, with a weak D call TRBD1 (6 bases). V lost 3 bases to trimming and J lost 0 bases, with 12 bases between them. Germline CDR1 is SGHVS and CDR2 is FQNEAQ. The CDR3 contains 17 residues. In DNA form, the CDR3 reads TGTGCCAGCAGCTTTGGGACACTGCCCTCCTATAATTCACCCCTCCACTTT. This encodes CASSFGTLPSYNSPLHF.